This TCR beta chain was obtained from a study of blood T cell repertoires in COVID-19. Some clones are missing from TCRdb's copy, which holds only in-frame ones; the method was immunoSEQ multiplex PCR. The table includes 150,000 or so clones, approximately 85% detected once. The germline V gene has CDR1 LNHNV and CDR2 YYDKDF (reference sequence). The CDR3 loop spans 17 amino acids. V dropped 1 base and J dropped 0; count of bases not matched to a gene: 6. V gene TRBV15 combines with J gene TRBJ1-5; 7 bases are shared with TRBD1. The TCR comes from a man in his sixties with COVID-19, enrolled during active disease. Sequenced material: peripheral blood. The CDR3 reads CATSRAGGAYSNQPQHF. CDR3 nucleotides: TGTGCCACCAGCAGAGCAGGGGGAGCTTATAGCAATCAGCCCCAGCATTTT.